These 7 T cell receptor beta chains were all obtained from the same sample, sequenced in a study of identical twins. TCRdb re-analysed the 5' RACE reads in MiXCR, keeping a single row per CDR3 protein. This table holds 400,000 to 600,000 distinct CDR3 sequences, 20% to 25% found once. This sample also appeared in a second study, on yellow fever vaccine responses in identical twins.

Sequences were obtained from CD4+ T cells sorted from blood. These receptors all come from a woman younger than 30 in good health.

The gene calls are TRBV7-2 and TRBJ2-1, with D possibly matching TRBD2 (5 bases). V gave up 0 bases and J gave up 9 bases, with 9 bases separating them. Germline V CDR1 and CDR2: SGHTA, FQGNSA. This CDR3 has 13 residues. CDR3 nucleotides: TGTGCCAGCAGCTTAGCCTTCGCGGGTGAGCAGTTCTTC. Its translation is CASSLAFAGEQFF.

This clonotype occurred many times. The rearrangement uses TRBV29-1 and TRBJ2-1; D is uncertain. This CDR3 is 16 amino acids long. Per the germline V gene, CDR1 is SQVTM and CDR2 is ANQGSEA. Trimming pared 4 bases from V and 0 bases from J, leaving 16 bases between. CDR3 nucleotides: TGCAGCGTTGGTCCCAGTCTGCCCCTCTCCTACAATGAGCAGTTCTTC. It specifies CSVGPSLPLSYNEQFF.

The genes are TRBV11-2 and TRBJ2-7; unclear D gene. Germline lookup yields CDR1 SGHAT and CDR2 FQNNGV. The CDR3 extends over 13 amino acids. V was cut by 1 base and J by 5 bases, with 9 bases left in between. CDR3 coding DNA: TGTGCCAGCAGCTTAGTGGCAGGTCACGAGCAGTACGTC. Translated: CASSLVAGHEQYV.

This chain links TRBV6-5 with TRBJ1-6; D perhaps matches TRBD1 (6 bases). V lost 0 bases to trimming and J lost 7 bases, with 10 bases between them. Germline V gene data show CDR1 as MNHEY and CDR2 as SVGAGI. This CDR3 is built from 15 residues. CDR3 coding DNA: TGTGCCAGCAGTTACTCGGCAGGGGCCAATTCACCCCTCCACTTT. Translation gives CASSYSAGANSPLHF.

The rearrangement joins TRBV29-1 to TRBJ2-1; D might be TRBD1 (6 bases). CDR1 is SQVTM and CDR2 is ANQGSEA in the germline V gene. CDR3 length: 14 amino acids. Trimming removed 7 bases at V and 5 bases at J, with 18 bases between. CDR3 region: CSAAGRGYHNEQFF. The CDR3 nucleotides read TGCAGCGCCGCGGGCAGGGGATACCACAATGAGCAGTTCTTC.

The chain links TRBV20-1 to TRBJ2-4; weak D call: TRBD1 (6 bases). V lost 0 bases, J lost 0 bases, and 12 bases lay in between. The CDR3 is 16 residues long. The germline gives CDR1 DFQATT, CDR2 SNEGSKA (reference sequence). The CDR3 sequence is CSARDGQTLAKNIQYF. The CDR3 DNA reads TGCAGTGCTAGAGATGGACAGACCTTAGCCAAAAACATTCAGTACTTC.

The V and J genes are TRBV12-3 or TRBV12-4 and TRBJ1-5, with unresolved D. The V end lost 3 bases, the J end lost 2 bases, and 11 bases lay between the germline ends. This CDR3 is built from 15 residues. In nucleotides, the CDR3 is TGTGCCAGCAGTTTCGGGCTTCTGGGCAATCAGCCCCAGCATTTT. Translated: CASSFGLLGNQPQHF.